This record concerns one T cell receptor (beta chain) sequence. Antigen unknown. The sample comes from a study of blood T cells in healthy people across ages. General observations from the study: Underestimates were what the diversity estimates from one million T cells were considered to be.

Next came a second PCR, run for roughly 6 to 11 cycles, which used a sample-barcoded 5' primer along with a J-beta primer mix. TCRdb redid the calling of the 5' RACE reads with MiXCR, one entry per CDR3 protein. The sample records hundreds of thousands of distinct CDR3 sequences, approximately 30% being singletons. The germline V and J ends were trimmed by 6 bases and 1 base, with 14 bases remaining between them. The CDR3 totals 15 residues. Germline loops: CDR1 MNHEY, CDR2 SVGAGI. Ranging in age from about 6 to 95, the donors were healthy Caucasian individuals from Russia. V and J are TRBV6-5 and TRBJ2-3; D not resolved. This clonotype was sampled from a woman older than 75 in good health. Sequencing was performed on blood. CDR3 bases: TGTGCCAGCAGCCCTGGCAGCTACCGCACAGATACGCAGTATTTT. Translated, it gives CASSPGSYRTDTQYF.